The 25 T cell receptor beta chains below come from one sample, sequenced in a study of T cells in Graves' hyperthyroidism and ophthalmopathy. TCR beta CDR3 region amplification was performed from RNA transcripts. With the HTBI primer set, the TCR CDR3 went through a first round of RT-PCR. TCRdb analysed the multiplex PCR reads with MiXCR anew, one entry per CDR3 protein. The data contain hundreds of thousands of distinct CDR3 sequences, around 20% of them seen just once; the ten biggest clones take up around a third. The sequenced sample consisted of blood. These receptor sequences come from a man aged 25-45 years with Graves' ophthalmopathy.

J is TRBJ2-1 and V is TRBV6-6; D is unclear. CDR3 size: 14 residues. Germline V gene sequence: CDR1 MNHNY, CDR2 SVGAGI (reference sequence). Trimming took off 0 bases at V and 5 bases at J, with 8 bases between the two ends. DNA for the CDR3: TGTGCCAGCAGTTACTCCTCGGGTAACAATGAGCAGTTCTTC. Residues: CASSYSSGNNEQFF.

The table lists this clonotype with a few counts. The V call is TRBV7-2, the J call TRBJ2-5; 8 bases map to TRBD1. The CDR3 sequence is 14 residues long. The germline CDR1 and CDR2 sequences are SGHTA and FQGNSA. The J segment lost 6 bases and the V segment lost 6 bases, leaving 9 bases of the junction unmatched. Written as DNA, the CDR3 is TGTGCCAGCAGTCGGGCTCAGGGGGCACAGACCCAGTACTTC. Amino acids: CASSRAQGAQTQYF.

This clonotype appeared many times. V gene TRBV3-1 combines with J gene TRBJ2-7, with a tentative D call TRBD2 (5 bases). Trimming cost V 0 bases and J 6 bases, with 12 bases left between them. Germline V gene data show CDR1 as LGHDT and CDR2 as YNNKEL (reference sequence). CDR3 size: 14 residues. The CDR3 DNA sequence: TGTGCCAGCAGCCAAGATAGGGAGAGCGGCGAGCAGTACTTC. This translates into CASSQDRESGEQYF.

The chain couples TRBV14 to TRBJ2-1; no definite D call. Germline V lookup: CDR1 SGHDN, CDR2 FVKESK. V lost 0 bases and J 0 bases, leaving 15 bases between the germline ends. The CDR3 has 18 residues. As DNA, the CDR3 is TGTGCCAGCAGCCAAGATATCGTTGAGTCCTTCTCCTACAATGAGCAGTTCTTC. Protein product: CASSQDIVESFSYNEQFF.

The J gene is TRBJ2-4, the V gene TRBV6-1; 8 nucleotides line up with TRBD2. Germline loops: CDR1 MNHNS, CDR2 SASEGT. The J segment lost 7 bases and the V segment lost 5 bases, leaving 4 bases of the junction unmatched. The CDR3 length is 13 residues. The CDR3 DNA follows: TGTGCCAGCAGTTCTAGCGGGCAGAACATTCAGTACTTC. Translation: CASSSSGQNIQYF.

Comments on this clonotype: A single base separates this from a much larger clone, so it may be a read error. This rearrangement joins TRBV11-2 to TRBJ2-7; D not resolved. The CDR3 is made up of 15 amino acids. Germline V gene lookup returns CDR1 SGHAT and CDR2 FQNNGV. The CDR3: CASSLGVESFYKQYF. CDR3 nucleotide sequence: TGTGCCAGCAGCTTAGGGGTCGAGAGCTTCTACAAGCAGTACTTC.

This clonotype was counted between two and nine times. The chain recombines TRBV4-1 with TRBJ2-2; 8 bases fit TRBD1. The CDR3 has 16 amino acids. The ends lost 3 bases at V and 1 base at J; junction bases unmatched: 4. Germline CDR1 reads MGHRA; CDR2 reads YSYEKL. CDR3 sequence (DNA): TGCGCCAGCAGCCACTCTGGACAGGGGAACACCGGGGAGCTGTTTTTT. Its protein product is CASSHSGQGNTGELFF.

V and J are TRBV29-1 and TRBJ2-1; 9 bases are a match to TRBD1. J was trimmed by 7 bases and V by 6 bases; bases with no gene match: 10. The length of the CDR3 is 14 residues. Per germline, CDR1 SQVTM and CDR2 ANQGSEA. DNA for the CDR3: TGCAGCGTCGCCGGGACAGGGATCCATAATGAGCAGTTCTTC. This sequence encodes CSVAGTGIHNEQFF.

This clonotype appeared many times. This sequence joins TRBV2 and TRBJ2-5, with 10 bases fitting TRBD2. V gave up 6 bases and J gave up 6 bases; unmatched junction bases: 13. The CDR3 runs to 16 residues. The germline V gene has CDR1 SNHLY and CDR2 FYNNEI. CDR3 DNA: TGTGCCAGCAGGGCGCTCCTAGCGGGAGTTGAAAAGACCCAGTACTTC. Translating gives CASRALLAGVEKTQYF.

The J gene is TRBJ2-7, the V gene TRBV27, with TRBD1 matching 8 bases. CDR3 length: 16 residues. Germline loops: CDR1 MNHEY, CDR2 SMNVEV (reference sequence). V was clipped by 6 bases and J by 3 bases; unmatched bases: 13. CDR3 sequence (DNA): TGTGCCAGCAGAAAATGGTCGGACAGGGCAAACTACGAGCAGTACTTC. Protein: CASRKWSDRANYEQYF.

This clonotype appeared many times. The chain is built from TRBV2 and TRBJ2-1, with 7 bases identical to TRBD2. Germline V lookup: CDR1 SNHLY, CDR2 FYNNEI. The CDR3 runs 14 residues. V lost 6 bases, J lost 4 bases, and 6 bases stayed unmatched. CDR3 DNA sequence: TGTGCCAGCAGCGGCCCTAGCGGATACAATGAGCAGTTCTTC. Translating it yields CASSGPSGYNEQFF. The whole variable domain, remainder taken from reference TRBV2 and TRBJ2-1, is EPEVTQTPSHQVTQMGQEVILRCVPISNHLYFYWYRQILGQKVEFLVSFYNNEISEKSEIFDDQFSVERPDGSNFTLKIRSTKLEDSAMYFCASSGPSGYNEQFFGPGTRLTVL.

This clonotype was counted many times. V gene TRBV30 combines with J gene TRBJ1-1; D is ambiguous. Trimming shortened V by 2 bases and J by 0 bases, and 4 bases separated the two germline ends. The CDR3 has 12 residues. Germline CDR1 and CDR2: GTSNPN and SVGIG (reference sequence). The CDR3 sequence: CAWSRLNTEAFF. Written as DNA, the CDR3 is TGTGCCTGGAGTCGGTTGAACACTGAAGCTTTCTTT.

This clonotype came up many times. The chain is built from TRBV20-1 and TRBJ2-5; D not resolved. This CDR3 is built from 12 residues. The V end was cut by 4 bases, the J end by 3 bases, with 9 bases between. The germline gives CDR1 DFQATT, CDR2 SNEGSKA (reference sequence). The CDR3 coding sequence is TGCAGTGCTATAGCAATAAAAGAGACCCAGTACTTC. It is translated as CSAIAIKETQYF.

This clonotype occurred many times. V is TRBV7-9 and J is TRBJ2-7; 7 bases align to TRBD1. The CDR3 sequence is 16 residues long. Unmatched junction bases numbered 6, after V lost 1 base and J lost 0 bases. Germline assignment: CDR1 SEHNR and CDR2 FQNEAQ (reference sequence). DNA for the CDR3: TGTGCCAGCAGCTTAGACGAAGGGGGCGGCTCCTACGAGCAGTACTTC. Its translation is CASSLDEGGGSYEQYF.

V usage is TRBV18 and J usage is TRBJ1-5; TRBD1 matches at 9 bases. Germline CDR1 is KGHSH and CDR2 is LQKENI. This CDR3 has 15 amino acids. Losses at the gene ends were 6 bases for V and 4 bases for J; bases not matched to a gene: 7. The CDR3 sequence is CASSPGTGTNQPQHF. The CDR3 nucleotides are TGTGCCAGCTCCCCTGGGACAGGGACGAATCAGCCCCAGCATTTT. The full variable domain, completed using reference TRBV18 and TRBJ1-5, is NAGVMQNPRHLVRRRGQEARLRCSPMKGHSHVYWYRQLPEEGLKFMVYLQKENIIDESGMPKERFSAEFPKEGPSILRIQQVVRGDSAAYFCASSPGTGTNQPQHFGDGTRLSIL.

This clonotype was seen a few times. V is TRBV29-1 and J is TRBJ2-1; tentative D call: TRBD2 (5 bases). Germline V lookup: CDR1 SQVTM, CDR2 ANQGSEA. CDR3 length: 13 residues. With 4 bases removed from V and 3 bases from J, the gap between germline ends came to 10 bases. CDR3 residues: CSVVKRNYNEQFF. CDR3 DNA: TGCAGCGTTGTCAAGCGGAACTACAATGAGCAGTTCTTC.

This clonotype was seen a few times. The V gene is TRBV7-8, the J gene TRBJ2-7, with D perhaps matching TRBD1 (5 bases). Trimming took off 5 bases at V and 3 bases at J, with 11 bases between the two ends. This CDR3 is built from 13 residues. Germline-derived CDR1 and CDR2 are SGHVS and FQNEAQ. As DNA, the CDR3 is TGTGCCAGCAGCACCAGGGTAGACTACGAGCAGTACTTC. It specifies CASSTRVDYEQYF.

The J gene is TRBJ2-5, the V gene TRBV30; TRBD2 is a possible D gene (5 bases). The germline V and J ends were trimmed by 1 base and 0 bases, with 12 bases remaining between them. Germline loops: CDR1 GTSNPN, CDR2 SVGIG (reference sequence). The CDR3 consists of 15 residues. In nucleotides, the CDR3 is TGTGCCTGGAGTGGCGCGGGCAGTTACCAAGAGACCCAGTACTTC. Amino acids: CAWSGAGSYQETQYF.

This clonotype came up a few times. This sequence joins TRBV14 and TRBJ2-4; D might be TRBD1 or TRBD2, each matching 5 bases. Trimming removed 0 bases from V and 4 bases from J, with 10 bases in between. This CDR3 contains 15 residues. Germline V gene lookup returns CDR1 SGHDN and CDR2 FVKESK. The CDR3 protein is CASSQEGTLKNIQYF. DNA of the CDR3: TGTGCCAGCAGCCAAGAGGGGACCCTAAAAAACATTCAGTACTTC.

This clonotype occurred a few times. V gene TRBV3-1 combines with J gene TRBJ2-7; TRBD1 or TRBD2 may be the D gene (6 bases each). The germline V gene encodes CDR1 LGHDT and CDR2 YNNKEL (reference sequence). V shed 4 bases and J shed 0 bases, with 10 bases lying between them. The CDR3 is 14 amino acids. In DNA form, the CDR3 reads TGTGCCAGCAGCCGCTCGGGGGCCTCCTACGAGCAGTACTTC. This codes for CASSRSGASYEQYF.

V usage is TRBV6-1 and J usage is TRBJ2-7; 11 positions agree with TRBD2. Germline V gene lookup returns CDR1 MNHNS and CDR2 SASEGT. Germline trimming cut 4 bases from V and 3 bases from J; bases unmatched to any gene: 8. This CDR3 is built from 16 residues. CDR3 sequence reads: CASSVVTGTSGYEQYF. DNA of the CDR3: TGTGCCAGCAGTGTCGTTACCGGGACTAGCGGCTACGAGCAGTACTTC.

The chain joins TRBV20-1 to TRBJ2-5; 13 positions match TRBD2. J lost 5 bases, V lost 7 bases, and 10 bases had no gene match. CDR3 size: 15 residues. Germline V lookup: CDR1 DFQATT, CDR2 SNEGSKA (reference sequence). The CDR3 here is CSVSGLAGDSETQYF. In DNA, the CDR3 is TGCAGTGTGTCCGGACTAGCGGGAGATTCGGAGACCCAGTACTTC.

This clonotype was found many times. The J gene is TRBJ2-7, the V gene TRBV7-9; D may match TRBD1 or TRBD2 (5 bases each). The CDR3 has 14 amino acids. V lost 1 base to trimming and J lost 2 bases, with 9 bases between them. Germline V CDR1 and CDR2: SEHNR, FQNEAQ (reference sequence). The CDR3 DNA reads TGTGCCAGCAGCTTAGAGGGGAGCGCCTACGAGCAGTACTTC. Residues: CASSLEGSAYEQYF.

In its sample, this clonotype was seen once. The chain carries TRBV20-1 and TRBJ2-2, with D unclear. Germline V CDR1 and CDR2: DFQATT, SNEGSKA (reference sequence). The CDR3 length is 14 residues. Trimming cost V 3 bases and J 6 bases, with 14 bases left between them. The CDR3 loop reads CSASPPPPAGELFF. CDR3 DNA sequence: TGCAGTGCTAGTCCTCCTCCCCCCGCCGGGGAGCTGTTTTTT.

V gene TRBV4-1 combines with J gene TRBJ1-5, with no clear D. Germline CDR1 is MGHRA and CDR2 is YSYEKL. The ends were cut back, 3 bases at V and 7 bases at J, with 10 bases in the middle. The CDR3 covers 13 residues. The CDR3 sequence: CASSQLTFQPQHF. The CDR3 DNA reads as TGCGCCAGCAGCCAGTTGACGTTCCAGCCCCAGCATTTT.